The 14 T cell receptor beta chains reported below all come from one sample, sequenced in a study of preoperative IRX-2 immunotherapy in early breast cancer. Data came from immunoSEQ multiplex PCR; TCRdb stores just in-frame clones and leaves some out. The sample holds 2,500 to 4,000 clones; roughly 74% are singletons and the top ten take approximately 8.4%. The treatment was: preoperative locoregional IRX-2 cytokine immunotherapy. Sequencing used tumor tissue, obtained after IRX-2 immunotherapy. The receptors originated from a human donor with breast cancer.

By proportion, this clone is large (0.1 to 1%). This chain joins TRBV28 and TRBJ1-2; D uncertain. V was shortened by 7 bases and J by 4 bases, with 16 bases between the two germline ends. This CDR3 contains 14 residues. Germline V gene lookup returns CDR1 MDHEN and CDR2 SYDVKM. The CDR3 nucleotides read TGTGCCAGCAACACTACTCCGGGGATCTATGGCTACACCTTC. It yields the protein CASNTTPGIYGYTF.

This clone came up a few times. The V gene is TRBV15, the J gene TRBJ1-6; TRBD1 matches at 7 bases. Germline CDR1 reads LNHNV; CDR2 reads YYDKDF (reference sequence). The CDR3 extends over 15 amino acids. The V segment lost 2 bases and the J segment 6 bases; nucleotides outside the gene matches: 4. The CDR3 here is CATSRQTGVNSPLHF. The CDR3 nucleotides are TGTGCCACCAGCAGACAAACAGGGGTTAATTCACCCCTCCACTTT.

This clone was counted only a few times. This rearrangement joins TRBV19 to TRBJ1-6; D possibly corresponds to TRBD1 (5 bases). The germline V gene has CDR1 LNHDA and CDR2 SQIVND (reference sequence). Trimming cost V 5 bases and J 8 bases, with 16 bases left between them. The CDR3 contains 15 residues. The CDR3 nucleotides are TGTGCCAGTAGTCCTTCTTGGGTGGGGGATTCACCCCTCCACTTT. It specifies CASSPSWVGDSPLHF.

This clone is classed as large. This rearrangement joins TRBV6-1 to TRBJ1-1, with 7 nucleotides matching TRBD1. Trimming at V came to 1 base and at J to 3 bases, leaving 2 bases not matched to a gene. Per the germline V gene, CDR1 is MNHNS and CDR2 is SASEGT. CDR3 length: 14 residues. CDR3 nucleotide sequence: TGTGCCAGCAGTGAAGGGCAGGGGGACACTGAAGCTTTCTTT. Translating it yields CASSEGQGDTEAFF.

This clone was seen a few times. The chain carries TRBV11-3 and TRBJ2-7; perhaps TRBD2 as D (5 bases). The germline gives CDR1 SGHNT, CDR2 YENEEA. The CDR3 runs to 15 residues. V lost 5 bases to trimming and J lost 6 bases, with 20 bases between them. The CDR3, as DNA: TGTGCCAGCAGCCCGAGCGGTAAGCACGCCGGCGAGCAGTACTTC. Its protein is CASSPSGKHAGEQYF.

This clone appeared once. This rearrangement joins TRBV28 to TRBJ2-1, with a tentative D call TRBD2 (6 bases). The CDR3 runs 15 residues. V was pared by 6 bases and J by 10 bases, with 22 bases between. Germline values: CDR1 MDHEN, CDR2 SYDVKM. The CDR3 protein is CASSHPAGRSYEQFF. DNA of the CDR3: TGTGCCAGCAGCCATCCAGCGGGTAGGTCGTACGAGCAGTTCTTC.

This clone occurred a few times. V gene TRBV18 combines with J gene TRBJ1-1, with 8 bases lining up with TRBD1. V lost 3 bases, J lost 2 bases, and 5 bases stayed unmatched. The CDR3 is 15 amino acids. Germline V gene sequence: CDR1 KGHSH, CDR2 LQKENI. This CDR3 reads CASSPGQGTNTEAFF. CDR3 coding DNA: TGTGCCAGCTCACCCGGACAGGGCACCAACACTGAAGCTTTCTTT. Using reference TRBV18 and TRBJ1-1 for the parts outside the CDR3, the full variable domain is NAGVMQNPRHLVRRRGQEARLRCSPMKGHSHVYWYRQLPEEGLKFMVYLQKENIIDESGMPKERFSAEFPKEGPSILRIQQVVRGDSAAYFCASSPGQGTNTEAFFGQGTRLTVV.

This chain connects TRBV6-8 to TRBJ2-3; D might be TRBD2 (5 bases). In germline, CDR1 is MNHGY, CDR2 SAAAGT. Trimming removed 6 bases at V and 1 base at J, with 8 bases between. The CDR3 covers 13 residues. The CDR3 region is CASRRDGTDTQYF. For the CDR3, the DNA is TGTGCCAGCAGGAGGGATGGCACAGATACGCAGTATTTT.

The chain combines TRBV14 with TRBJ2-1; D is perhaps TRBD2 (5 bases). CDR1 is SGHDN and CDR2 is FVKESK in the germline V gene. With 1 base removed from V and 3 bases from J, the gap between germline ends came to 13 bases. This CDR3 has 16 amino acids. The CDR3 reads CASSQGFGKFYNEQFF. CDR3 bases: TGTGCCAGCAGCCAAGGTTTCGGGAAGTTCTACAATGAGCAGTTCTTC.

A remark on this clone: The DNA is omitted, as the CDR3 cannot be located on it reliably, and the CDR3 follows TCRdb's listing. The rearrangement uses TRBV12-1 and TRBJ2-1. TRBV12-1 represents a pseudogene. Including both end residues, the CDR3 is 18 amino acids long. The CDR3 sequence: CASSFVFLFSPWWDEQFF.

The genes are TRBV11-3 and TRBJ2-1; D perhaps matches TRBD2 (6 bases). The germline CDR1 and CDR2 sequences are SGHNT and YENEEA. The CDR3 has 16 residues. Trimming took off 1 base at V and 7 bases at J, with 17 bases between the two ends. Here the CDR3 DNA reads TGTGCCAGCAGCTTAGGTGTCGGGGGTAGCGGTAATGAGCAGTTCTTC. Protein product: CASSLGVGGSGNEQFF.

The chain combines TRBV11-1 with TRBJ2-2, with 12 bases lining up with TRBD2. Per the germline V gene, CDR1 is SGHAT and CDR2 is FQDESV (reference sequence). V lost 6 bases to trimming and J lost 7 bases; unmatched junction nucleotides: 9. CDR3 length equals 16 residues. The CDR3 protein is CASRTSGRIGDGELFF. The CDR3 bases are TGTGCCAGCAGAACTAGCGGGAGGATTGGGGACGGGGAGCTGTTTTTT.

The chain employs TRBV30 and TRBJ1-1; D is perhaps TRBD1 (6 bases). Trimming pared 2 bases from V and 4 bases from J, leaving 11 bases between. CDR3 length: 13 residues. CDR1 is GTSNPN, CDR2 SVGIG, per germline (reference sequence). CDR3 in DNA: TGTGCCTGGAGTCACACAGGGACCACTGAAGCTTTCTTT. Its protein is CAWSHTGTTEAFF. Full variable domain (rest looked up from reference TRBV30 and TRBJ1-1): SQTIHQWPATLVQPVGSPLSLECTVEGTSNPNLYWYRQAAGRGLQLLFYSVGIGQISSEVPQNLSASRPQDRQFILSSKKLLLSDSGFYLCAWSHTGTTEAFFGQGTRLTVV.

This chain joins TRBV28 and TRBJ2-7, with TRBD2 identical over 11 bases. The CDR3 totals 14 residues. The ends lost 5 bases at V and 3 bases at J; junction bases unmatched: 3. CDR1 MDHEN and CDR2 SYDVKM come from the germline V gene. The CDR3 DNA reads as TGTGCCAGCAGTCTAGCGGGGGGTAACTACGAGCAGTACTTC. Protein: CASSLAGGNYEQYF.